This T cell receptor beta chain was sequenced in a study of blood T cell repertoires in COVID-19. The overall study: Nucleic acid was either cDNA or gDNA, and it came from T cells, B-cell-depleted T cells, or PBMCs.

In this sample, this clone turned up a few times. Produced via immunoSEQ multiplex PCR; TCRdb's table is partial and in-frame only. Here the sample spans 250,000 to 300,000 clones, around nine tenths being singletons. This CDR3 is built from 14 residues. The V gene end was trimmed by 5 bases and the J gene end by 7 bases; junction bases not matched to a gene: 9. CDR1 is GTSNPN, CDR2 SVGIG, per germline (reference sequence). The sequenced material came from peripheral blood. This TCR was recovered from a woman aged 25 to 45 with COVID-19, enrolled during active disease. The V and J genes are TRBV30 and TRBJ1-3; 9 bases fit TRBD1. CDR3 sequence reads: CAWYRDRDTNTIYF. As DNA, the CDR3 is TGTGCCTGGTACCGGGACAGGGATACGAACACCATATATTTT.